The text below deals with one TCR beta chain. The entry originates in a study of shared T cell receptors in the human thymus. V dropped 1 base and J dropped 8 bases, with 23 bases sitting between them. This CDR3 comprises 17 residues. Germline CDR1 LGHNA, CDR2 YNFKEQ. Sequencing was performed with immunoSEQ multiplex PCR; in TCRdb, only in-frame clones are kept and a portion is missing. Of about 730,000 clones listed, 70% to 90% are singletons. These same data were also listed under a study on human thymus T cells. From that report: The thymus was resected at corrective cardiac surgery. Across thymic and blood repertoires, the usage of V and J genes appeared to be biased. Overlap was high between thymic repertoires from unrelated individuals, as reported in related research.

This chain links TRBV4-2 with TRBJ1-2; the D is unclear. Sequencing input: thymocytes. The clonotype originates from a girl less than two years old with a congenital heart defect. This chain's CDR3 is CASSQAPSTPDSGGYTF. CDR3 coding DNA: TGTGCCAGCAGCCAAGCCCCTTCTACCCCGGACTCGGGAGGCTACACCTTC.